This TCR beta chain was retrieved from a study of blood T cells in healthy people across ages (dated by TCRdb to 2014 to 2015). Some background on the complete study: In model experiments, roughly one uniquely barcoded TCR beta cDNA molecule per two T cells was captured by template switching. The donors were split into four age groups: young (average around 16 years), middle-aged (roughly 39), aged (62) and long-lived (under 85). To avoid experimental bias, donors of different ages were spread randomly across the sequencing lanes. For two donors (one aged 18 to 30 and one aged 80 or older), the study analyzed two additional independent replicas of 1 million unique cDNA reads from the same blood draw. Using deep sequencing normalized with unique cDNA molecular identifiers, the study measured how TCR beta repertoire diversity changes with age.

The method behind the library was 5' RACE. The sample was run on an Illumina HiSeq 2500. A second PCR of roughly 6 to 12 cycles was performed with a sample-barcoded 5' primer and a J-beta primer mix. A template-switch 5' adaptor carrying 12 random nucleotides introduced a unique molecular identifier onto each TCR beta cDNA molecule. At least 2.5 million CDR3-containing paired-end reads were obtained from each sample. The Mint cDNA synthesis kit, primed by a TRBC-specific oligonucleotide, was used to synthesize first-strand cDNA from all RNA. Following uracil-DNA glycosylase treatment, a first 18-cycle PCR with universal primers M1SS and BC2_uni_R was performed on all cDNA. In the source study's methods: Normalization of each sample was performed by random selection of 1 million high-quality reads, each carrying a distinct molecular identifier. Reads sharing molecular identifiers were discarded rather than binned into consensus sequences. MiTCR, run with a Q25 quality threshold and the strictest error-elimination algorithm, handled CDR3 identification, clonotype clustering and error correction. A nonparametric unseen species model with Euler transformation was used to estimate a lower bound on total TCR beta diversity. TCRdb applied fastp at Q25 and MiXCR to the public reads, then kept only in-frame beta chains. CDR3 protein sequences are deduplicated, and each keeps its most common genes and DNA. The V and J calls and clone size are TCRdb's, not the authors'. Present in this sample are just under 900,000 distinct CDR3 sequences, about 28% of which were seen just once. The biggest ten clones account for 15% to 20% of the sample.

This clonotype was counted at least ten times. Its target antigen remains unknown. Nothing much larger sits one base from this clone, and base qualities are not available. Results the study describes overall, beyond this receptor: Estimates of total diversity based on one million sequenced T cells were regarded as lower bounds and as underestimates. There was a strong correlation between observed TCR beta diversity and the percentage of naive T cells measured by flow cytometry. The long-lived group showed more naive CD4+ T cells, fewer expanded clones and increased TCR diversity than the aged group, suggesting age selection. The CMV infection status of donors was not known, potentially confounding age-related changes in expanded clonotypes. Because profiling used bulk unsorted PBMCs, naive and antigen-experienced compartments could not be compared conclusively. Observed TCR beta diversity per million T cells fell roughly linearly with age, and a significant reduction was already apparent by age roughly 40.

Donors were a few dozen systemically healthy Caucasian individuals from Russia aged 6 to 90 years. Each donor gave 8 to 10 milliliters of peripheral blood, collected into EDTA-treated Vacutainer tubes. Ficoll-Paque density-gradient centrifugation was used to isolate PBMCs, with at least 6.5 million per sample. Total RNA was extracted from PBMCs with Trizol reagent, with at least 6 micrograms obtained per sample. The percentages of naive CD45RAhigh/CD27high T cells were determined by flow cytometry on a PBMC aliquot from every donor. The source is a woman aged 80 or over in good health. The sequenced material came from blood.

The CDR3 protein sequence reads: CSASWPGQGVYQPQHF. The DNA sequence reads TGCAGTGCTAGTTGGCCGGGACAGGGGGTTTATCAGCCCCAGCATTTT. The chain links TRBV20-1 with TRBJ1-5; 11 junctional bases match TRBD1. Measured from the cysteine to the phenylalanine, the CDR3 is 16 residues long. Only the CDR3 part of the read is kept: 48 bases, read in frame from the first base. For CDR1 and CDR2, the germline V gene (reference sequence) lists DFQATT and SNEGSKA. Clipping removes 3 bases from V and 5 bases from J, with 9 as the unmatched junction base count.